This T cell receptor beta chain stems from a study of blood T cell repertoires in COVID-19. Study summary: Researchers got acute and convalescent COVID-19 samples from the United States, Italy and Spain. In each case, the material was cDNA or gDNA derived from T cells, B-cell-depleted T cells, or PBMCs.

In the original analysis: Reference gene primer amplification in the assay estimated nucleated cell counts. The table came from immunoSEQ multiplex PCR; TCRdb's copy has only in-frame clones and leaves some out. The V and J calls and clone size are taken from that table; D and trimming were inferred from the DNA. The sample lists about 100,000 clones, approximately 90% occurring once. CDR1 and CDR2 from the germline V gene are SGHTA and FQGNSA. Trimming took 4 bases from V and 4 from J, leaving 10 bases between them. The CDR3 length is 13 residues. The chain joins TRBV7-2 to TRBJ1-2; tentative D call: TRBD1 (5 bases). Material for sequencing was peripheral blood. This TCR was sampled from a man aged 50 to 59 with acute or convalescent COVID-19. CDR3 sequence (DNA): TGTGCCAGCAGCTCGGCAGGGCTCTATGGCTACACCTTC. This codes for CASSSAGLYGYTF.